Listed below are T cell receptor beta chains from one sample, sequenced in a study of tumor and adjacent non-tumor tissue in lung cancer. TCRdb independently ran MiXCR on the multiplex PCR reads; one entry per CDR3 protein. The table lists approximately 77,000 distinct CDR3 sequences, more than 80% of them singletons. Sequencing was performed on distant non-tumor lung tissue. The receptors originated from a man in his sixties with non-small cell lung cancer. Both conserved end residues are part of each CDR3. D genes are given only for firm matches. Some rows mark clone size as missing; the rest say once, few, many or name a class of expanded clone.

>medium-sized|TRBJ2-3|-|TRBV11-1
CASSLRPDTQYF
TGTGCCAGCAGTCTTAGACCAGATACGCAGTATTTT
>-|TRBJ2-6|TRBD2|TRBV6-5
CASSLAGASSGTNVLIF
TGTGCCAGCAGCCTAGCGGGAGCCAGCTCTGGGACCAACGTCTTGATTTTC
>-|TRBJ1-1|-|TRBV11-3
CASSISGLGAYRAFF
TGTGCCAGCAGCATATCAGGACTGGGGGCCTATCGAGCTTTCTTT
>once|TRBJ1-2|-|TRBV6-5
CAGSSHGRRATNYGYTF
TGTGCCGGCAGTTCACATGGACGGAGAGCGACTAACTACGGCTACACCTTC
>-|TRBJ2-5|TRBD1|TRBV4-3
CASSQEGTGTKETQNF
TGCGCCAGCAGCCAAGAGGGGACAGGGACGAAAGAGACCCAGAACTTC
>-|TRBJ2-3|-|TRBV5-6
CASSLSSSTDTQYF
TGTGCCAGCAGCTTGAGTAGTAGCACAGATACGCAGTATTTT
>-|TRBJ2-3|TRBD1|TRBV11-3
CARSCQGADTQCF
TGTGCCCGCAGCTGTCAGGGGGCAGATACGCAGTGTTTT
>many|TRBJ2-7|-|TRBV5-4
CASSQRGGRTSYEQYF
TGTGCCAGCAGCCAGAGGGGGGGCCGTACTTCCTACGAGCAGTACTTC
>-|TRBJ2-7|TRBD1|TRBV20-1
CSARQGSHEQYF
TGCAGTGCGAGACAGGGGTCACATGAGCAGTACTTC
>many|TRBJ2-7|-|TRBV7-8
CASSLAFGPLYEQYF
TGTGCCAGCAGCTTAGCGTTCGGACCCCTCTACGAGCAGTACTTC
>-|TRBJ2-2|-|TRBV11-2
CASSLPGTPGGELFF
TGTGCCAGCAGCTTACCTGGGACACCGGGGGGGGAGCTGTTTTTT
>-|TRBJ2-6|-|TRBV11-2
CASSPISGDIIVTF
TGTGCCAGCAGTCCTATCTCTGGGGACATCATCGTGACTTTC
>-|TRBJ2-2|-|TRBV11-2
CASSEGGRSTELFF
TGCGCCAGCAGCGAAGGTGGCCGAAGCACCGAGCTGTTTTTT
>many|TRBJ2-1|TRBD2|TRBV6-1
CASGLLAEINEQFF
TGTGCCAGCGGCTTACTAGCGGAGATAAATGAGCAGTTCTTC
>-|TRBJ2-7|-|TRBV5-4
CVNSLSLGVVGEQYF
TGTGTCAACAGCTTGTCCCTGGGAGTGGTAGGCGAGCAGTACTTC
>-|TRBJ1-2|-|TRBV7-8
CASSLAGVRYTF
TGTGCCAGCAGCTTAGCAGGCGTTCGGTACACTTTC
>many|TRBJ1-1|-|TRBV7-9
CASDPRGANTEAFF
TGTGCCAGCGACCCTCGGGGGGCGAACACTGAAGCTTTCTTT
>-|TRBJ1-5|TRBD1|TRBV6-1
CASSAVGPDRGGLGQPQHF
TGTGCCAGCAGCGCCGTCGGGCCCGACAGGGGTGGATTGGGTCAGCCCCAGCATTTT
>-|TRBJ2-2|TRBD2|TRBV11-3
CANSSRGTGGYGAGELFF
TGTGCCAACAGCTCCCGGGGAACGGGAGGATACGGAGCCGGGGAGCTGTTTTTT
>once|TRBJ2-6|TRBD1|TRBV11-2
CASSLVTKDRPSGANVPTF
TGTGCCAGCAGTTTAGTTACAAAGGACAGGCCCTCTGGGGCCAACGTCCCGACTTTC
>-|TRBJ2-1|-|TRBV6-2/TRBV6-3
CVSTHRTALNEQFF
TGTGTCAGCACCCACCGGACAGCCCTCAATGAGCAGTTCTTC
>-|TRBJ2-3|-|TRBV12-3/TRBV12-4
CASTPLSTDTQYF
TGTGCCAGCACCCCCCTTAGCACGGATACGCAATATTTT
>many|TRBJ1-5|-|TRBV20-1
CSATHGSNQPQHF
TGCAGTGCCACCCACGGTAGCAATCAGCCCCAGCATTTT
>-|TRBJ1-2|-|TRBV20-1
CTASFFRDPRHGYTF
TGCACTGCTAGTTTCTTCCGTGACCCCCGCCATGGCTACACCTTC
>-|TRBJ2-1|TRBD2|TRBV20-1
CSVRTERGVYNEQFF
TGCAGTGTTAGAACTGAGCGGGGGGTTTACAATGAGCAGTTCTTC
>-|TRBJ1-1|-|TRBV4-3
CASSHDIPGSSCTEAFF
TGCGCCAGCAGCCACGACATTCCGGGCAGTTCGTGCACTGAAGCTTTCTTT
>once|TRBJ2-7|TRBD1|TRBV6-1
CASIALQGDEEYF
TGTGCCAGCATCGCGCTACAGGGGGACGAGGAGTATTTC
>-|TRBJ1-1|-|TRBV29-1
CSVVPTGRDTDAFF
TGCAGTGTTGTCCCCACAGGAAGGGACACTGATGCTTTCTTT
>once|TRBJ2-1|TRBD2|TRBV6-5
CASSYFTGGSDNEHFF
TGTGCCAGCAGTTACTTTACGGGAGGGAGCGACAATGAGCATTTCTTC
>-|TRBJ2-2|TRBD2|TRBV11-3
CASNHLATSGATGELFF
TGTGCTAGCAACCACCTCGCGACTAGCGGGGCGACCGGGGAGCTGTTTTTT
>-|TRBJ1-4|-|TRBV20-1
CIARGINEKLFF
TGCATAGCGAGGGGGATTAATGAAAAGCTGTTTTTT
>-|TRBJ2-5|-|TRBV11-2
CASSSTREETQYF
TGTGCCAGTAGCTCTACCAGGGAAGAGACGCAGTACTTC
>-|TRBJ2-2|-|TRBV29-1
CSVQGAVNTGELFF
TGTAGCGTGCAGGGTGCGGTGAACACCGGGGAGCTGTTTTTT
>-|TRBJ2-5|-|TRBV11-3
CASSSRQQETQNF
TGTGCCAGCAGCTCGAGACAACAAGAGACCCAGAACTTC
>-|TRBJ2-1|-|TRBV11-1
CAGCLALSGYNEQSF
TGTGCCGGCTGCTTAGCGTTGTCGGGTTACAATGAGCAGTCCTTC
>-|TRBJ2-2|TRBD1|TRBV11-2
CANSEGGRSTGGLFF
TGTGCCAACAGCGAGGGTGGCCGAAGCACAGGGGGGCTCTTTTTT
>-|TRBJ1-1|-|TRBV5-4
CASSTGVGALGTEAFF
TGTGCCAGCAGCACCGGTGTGGGGGCGCTGGGCACTGAAGCTTTCTTT
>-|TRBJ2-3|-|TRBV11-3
CASSPRTSRVTETQFF
TGTGCCAGCAGCCCACGCACGTCGAGGGTCACAGAAACGCAGTTTTTT
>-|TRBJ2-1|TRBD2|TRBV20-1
CSASGLAGGDEQFF
TGCAGTGCTAGCGGGTTAGCGGGGGGCGATGAGCAGTTCTTT
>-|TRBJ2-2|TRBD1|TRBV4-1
CASNQDGTGSRTGELFF
TGCGCCAGCAACCAAGATGGGACAGGGAGTCGCACCGGGGAGCTGTTTTTT
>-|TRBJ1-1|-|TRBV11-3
CTSSLHGRQTEAFF
TGTACCAGCAGCTTGCACGGTCGGCAGACTGAAGCTTTCTTT
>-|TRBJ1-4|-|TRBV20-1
CGAPGARELVF
TGCGGTGCTCCAGGGGCGAGGGAGTTGGTTTTT
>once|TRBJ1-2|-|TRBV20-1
CSASGSTASNYDYTF
TGCAGTGCTAGTGGCTCGACAGCCTCTAACTATGACTATACCTTC
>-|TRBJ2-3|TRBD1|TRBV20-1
CTSRGGLGDTQYF
TGCACTTCTAGAGGGGGCCTGGGCGATACGCAGTATTTT
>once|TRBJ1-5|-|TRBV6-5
CASNYSGRGSQSQHF
TGTGCCAGCAATTACAGTGGACGGGGTAGTCAGTCCCAGCATTTT
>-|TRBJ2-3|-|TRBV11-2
CASSSPGRNEWGTDTHYF
TGTGCCAGCAGCTCGCCCGGGAGAAATGAGTGGGGCACAGATACGCATTATTTT
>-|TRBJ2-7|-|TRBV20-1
CIASTVTYEQHF
TGCATTGCTAGTACGGTCACCTACGAGCAGCATTTC
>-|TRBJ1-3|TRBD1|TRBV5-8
CASSLDRQGRGNTVYF
TGTGCCAGCAGCTTGGACCGACAGGGGCGTGGAAACACCGTATATTTT
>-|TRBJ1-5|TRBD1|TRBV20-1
CSDRDPQGRNQPQHF
TGCAGTGACAGAGACCCACAGGGGAGAAATCAGCCCCAGCATTTT
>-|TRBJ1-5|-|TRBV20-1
CSANDGMPGLLSTNKPQHF
TGCAGTGCAAACGATGGGATGCCAGGGCTTCTGAGTACAAATAAGCCCCAGCATTTT
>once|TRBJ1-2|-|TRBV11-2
CASSLEAVIGDYTF
TGTGCCAGCAGCTTAGAAGCAGTGATCGGAGACTACACCTTC
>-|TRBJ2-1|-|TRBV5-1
CASFGSPGSYNEQFF
TGCGCCAGCTTCGGGTCCCCCGGCTCCTACAATGAGCAGTTCTTC
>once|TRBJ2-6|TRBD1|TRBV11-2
CSSSLLPKDRPSGTNVLTF
TGTTCCAGCAGCTTACTTCCAAAGGACAGGCCCTCTGGGACCAACGTCCTGACTTTC
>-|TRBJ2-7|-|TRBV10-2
CASSVMTRGYQHYF
TGCGCCAGCAGTGTAATGACTAGGGGGTACCAGCATTACTTC
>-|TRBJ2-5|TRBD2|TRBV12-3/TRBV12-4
CASSRTSGRVETHYF
TGTGCCAGCAGCCGGACTAGCGGGAGGGTAGAGACCCATTACTTC
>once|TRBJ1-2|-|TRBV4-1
CASSQVWDGNYGYTF
TGCGCCAGCAGCCAAGTATGGGACGGTAACTATGGCTACACCTTC
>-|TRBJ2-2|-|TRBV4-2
CATSQDLMANIGELFF
TGTGCCACCAGCCAAGATCTGATGGCCAACATCGGGGAGCTGTTTTTT
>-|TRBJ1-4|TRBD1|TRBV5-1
CASSRRGQGATNEKLLF
TGCGCCAGCAGCAGGAGGGGACAGGGCGCAACTAATGAAAAACTGCTTTTT
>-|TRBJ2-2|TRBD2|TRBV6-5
CASRREGFYTGELFF
TGTGCCAGCAGGCGGGAGGGCTTTTACACCGGGGAGCTGTTTTTT
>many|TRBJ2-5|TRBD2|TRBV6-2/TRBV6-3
CASSASGGATETQYF
TGTGCCAGCAGTGCTAGCGGGGGGGCCACAGAGACCCAGTACTTC